These 10 T cell receptor beta chains came from one sample sequenced in a study of blood T cell repertoires in COVID-19 (TCRdb year 2020). Libraries were built with the immunoSEQ multiplex PCR assay. Here the immuneACCESS table is served through TCRdb, limited to in-frame sequences with V and J called. Missing clones are a known gap in these copies; in checked studies unresolved V genes cover under half, and the rest lacks a known reason. Counted in this sample were about 320,000 clones; 70% to 90% of them appeared once. The ten most abundant clones make up approximately 5.2% of the sample. Sequenced sample: PBMCs or T cells enriched from blood (not recorded which). Receptor source: a woman aged 25-40 years who had recovered from COVID-19.

This rearrangement joins TRBV7-2 to TRBJ1-5; D ambiguous. This CDR3 spans 14 amino acids. The V gene's germline CDR1 is SGHTA and CDR2 FQGNSA. V lost 5 bases to trimming and J lost 3 bases, with 11 bases between them. In DNA, the CDR3 is TGTGCCAGCAGCCCTGTCCAGGTCAATCAGCCCCAGCATTTT. Protein sequence: CASSPVQVNQPQHF.

Only a few counts were recorded for this clone. J is TRBJ1-2 and V is TRBV29-1; 10 nucleotides line up with TRBD1. The V segment lost 8 bases and the J segment 5 bases; nucleotides outside the gene matches: 5. This CDR3 has 12 amino acids. CDR1 is SQVTM, CDR2 ANQGSEA, per germline. In DNA form, the CDR3 reads TGCAGCCACTGGACAGGGGGGTATGGCTACACCTTC. Encoded protein: CSHWTGGYGYTF. Full variable domain (outside the CDR3, taken from reference TRBV29-1 and TRBJ1-2): SAVISQKPSRDICQRGTSLTIQCQVDSQVTMMFWYRQQPGQSLTLIATANQGSEATYESGFVIDKFPISRPNLTFSTLTVSNMSPEDSSIYLCSHWTGGYGYTFGSGTRLTVV.

CDR3 protein: CASSVRAYNSPLHF. The CDR3 nucleotides are TGTGCCAGCAGCGTCAGGGCCTATAATTCACCCCTCCACTTT. The chain has TRBV9 and TRBJ1-6, with a possible D match to TRBD1 (5 bases). The CDR3 covers 14 residues. Germline CDR1 reads SGDLS; CDR2 reads YYNGEE. The V and J ends lost 2 bases and 2 bases respectively, with 5 bases between them.

Comment on this clone: The same CDR3 is also encoded by other DNA sequences in this sample. The genes are TRBV18 and TRBJ2-1, with a tentative D call TRBD1 (6 bases). The CDR3 covers 16 residues. Trimming shortened V by 3 bases and J by 0 bases, and 12 bases separated the two germline ends. Germline CDR1 KGHSH, CDR2 LQKENI. The CDR3: CASSPNRASSYNEQFF. The CDR3, as DNA: TGTGCCAGCTCACCGAACAGGGCAAGCTCCTACAATGAGCAGTTCTTC.

The gene calls are TRBV18 and TRBJ1-5; 9 bases align to TRBD1. The V and J ends lost 1 base and 2 bases, in that order; junction bases with no gene match: 9. Germline V lookup: CDR1 KGHSH, CDR2 LQKENI. This CDR3 is 18 amino acids long. The CDR3 spells CASSPLQTGGVGNQPQHF. In nucleotides, the CDR3 is TGTGCCAGCTCACCACTCCAAACAGGGGGCGTGGGCAATCAGCCCCAGCATTTT.

The V and J genes are TRBV30 and TRBJ1-5; D gene unclear. The CDR3 consists of 13 residues. Looked up from germline, CDR1 is GTSNPN and CDR2 is SVGIG (reference sequence). Trimming took off 0 bases at V and 6 bases at J, with 9 bases between the two ends. CDR3 region: CAWSVEGVQPQHF. The CDR3 DNA reads TGTGCCTGGAGTGTGGAGGGAGTTCAGCCCCAGCATTTT.

The chain carries TRBV30 and TRBJ2-1; D might be TRBD2 (5 bases). The germline V gene has CDR1 GTSNPN and CDR2 SVGIG (reference sequence). V was trimmed by 4 bases and J by 0 bases, leaving 10 bases between them. This CDR3 has 14 residues. The CDR3 spells CAWTRRGSYNEQFF. CDR3 coding DNA: TGTGCCTGGACACGCCGGGGCTCCTACAATGAGCAGTTCTTC.

This clone came up a few times. This chain links TRBV20-1 with TRBJ1-4; D gene uncertain. This CDR3 contains 15 residues. Germline CDR1 DFQATT, CDR2 SNEGSKA (reference sequence). Trimming left V 3 bases short and J 8 bases short, with 19 bases between. CDR3 DNA: TGCAGTGCTAGTAACGTCCAGTCGTTGAAGGAAAAACTGTTTTTT. Translation gives CSASNVQSLKEKLFF.

The V gene is TRBV3-1 (or the pseudogene TRBV3-2), the J gene TRBJ2-7; D ambiguous. CDR3 length: 14 amino acids. Germline assignment: CDR1 LGHDT and CDR2 YNNKEL (reference sequence). The V gene lost 2 bases and the J gene lost 0 bases, with 8 bases spanning the gap. For the CDR3, the DNA is TGTGCCAGCAGCCAATACGCTAGCTCCTACGAGCAGTACTTC. This sequence encodes CASSQYASSYEQYF.

The chain recombines TRBV27 with TRBJ1-5; the D is unclear. This CDR3 region has 15 residues. Trimming stripped 3 bases from V and 0 bases from J, with 9 bases between. Germline CDR1 is MNHEY and CDR2 is SMNVEV (reference sequence). DNA for the CDR3: TGTGCCAGCAGTTTGGAGGGATATAGCAATCAGCCCCAGCATTTT. Amino acid sequence: CASSLEGYSNQPQHF.